This T cell receptor (beta chain) originates from a study of CD8+ T cells in alopecia areata. About the study: The authors scored treated patients' severity by affected scalp percentage.

In germline, CDR1 is SEHNR, CDR2 FQNEAQ (reference sequence). The CDR3 contains 14 residues. V was pared by 5 bases and J by 8 bases, with 16 bases between. This clone was seen only a few times. Its cognate antigen is unknown. The study's findings and limits: Scalp clonality, along with expanded CD8+ clones among the top 100, was significantly decreased by tofacitinib. Given one nonresponder, whether baseline CD8+ expansion relates to response remains uncertain.

Treatment here: oral pan-JAK inhibitor, 5-10 mg twice daily. Once RNA had been extracted, it was reverse transcribed into cDNA to act as the sequencing template. Profiled with immunoSEQ multiplex PCR; TCRdb holds only in-frame clones, not every one. The sample records about 140,000 clones, around 82% being singletons. The sample in question was CD8+ T cells sorted from blood, obtained at week 4, from a patient treated with tofacitinib. The clonotype was recovered from a human donor with alopecia areata. J is TRBJ2-1 and V is TRBV7-9; D is unclear. Here the CDR3 DNA reads TGTGCCAGCAGCCCGCAGGCCACCCTGGATGAGCAGTTCTTC. Translating it yields CASSPQATLDEQFF.